Each of the 2 T cell receptor beta chains below was sequenced from the same sample in a study of vaccination and CD4 T cells after COVID-19. Their antigen targets remain unknown. This sample's treatment: approximately 11-day PBMC culture with coronavirus spike peptide pools or control peptides (ViraFEST assay). Cultured CD4+ T-cell DNA underwent Oncomine TCR Beta short-read sequencing. Using its own MiXCR run on the PCR reads, TCRdb lists one record per CDR3 protein. The sample has roughly 20,000 distinct CDR3 sequences; roughly half are singletons. The specimen was CD4+ T cells from blood, cultured in vitro. These receptors were obtained from a human donor who had recovered from COVID-19.

This clonotype was found a few times. The V gene is TRBV7-2, the J gene TRBJ1-1; tentatively, D is TRBD1 (5 bases). CDR1 is SGHTA and CDR2 is FQGNSA in the germline V gene. V was trimmed by 1 base and J by 11 bases, leaving 17 bases between them. The CDR3 is 14 amino acids. The CDR3 protein is CASSLVLRAGNAFF. The CDR3, as DNA: TGTGCCAGCAGCTTAGTTCTGCGTGCAGGGAACGCTTTCTTT.

The chain links TRBV11-3 to TRBJ2-3, with D perhaps TRBD2 (6 bases). The CDR3 extends over 14 amino acids. Trimming left V 4 bases short and J 4 bases short, with 12 bases between. Germline assignment: CDR1 SGHNT and CDR2 YENEEA. CDR3 sequence: CASSWPGLPDTQYF. CDR3 DNA sequence: TGTGCCAGCAGCTGGCCGGGACTTCCAGATACGCAGTATTTT.